This TCR beta chain appears in the sequencing data of a study of glioma-infiltrating T cells. As for the study in general: Low-grade gliomas were grade II; glioblastomas were grade IV at initial diagnosis. Before surgery, glioma patients received dexamethasone for at most six days.

The germline V gene encodes CDR1 MNHEY and CDR2 SVGEGT. The germline V and J ends were trimmed by 6 bases and 7 bases, with 12 bases remaining between them. CDR3 size: 13 residues. Amplification of TCR alpha and beta CDR3 regions from RNA used iRepertoire nested multiplex PCR. TCRdb used MiXCR to reprocess the multiplex PCR reads, holding one entry per CDR3 protein. The table includes more than 300,000 distinct CDR3 sequences, 41% detected once. This clonotype was detected ten times or more. The sample taken for sequencing was glioma tissue, nonneoplastic brain tissue, or PBMCs (not recorded which). The receptor's source is a human donor with low-grade glioma or glioblastoma, undergoing nonglioma brain surgery, or in good health (not recorded which). The chain combines TRBV6-2 or TRBV6-3 with TRBJ2-2; unclear D gene. The CDR3 sequence is CASSLLPNGELFF. CDR3 nucleotide sequence: TGTGCCAGCAGCCTACTCCCCAACGGGGAGCTGTTTTTT.